The 5 T cell receptor beta chains presented below share a single source sample, sequenced in a study of shared T cell receptors in the human thymus. This table comes from immunoSEQ multiplex PCR, and its TCRdb copy is limited to in-frame clones, with some not included. Among roughly 710,000 clones, approximately 85% were seen once, and the ten largest hold under 0.012%. Another study also made use of these data, one on human thymus T cells.

Sample: thymocytes. The receptors originated from a girl under three years old with a congenital heart defect.

The V call is TRBV13, the J call TRBJ1-4, with D uncertain. The CDR3 totals 13 residues. Trimming cost V 2 bases and J 8 bases, with 9 bases left between them. Germline V gene sequence: CDR1 PRHDT, CDR2 FYEKMQ (reference sequence). The CDR3 DNA is TGTGCCAGCAGCTTAATGGGCGGGGAAAAACTGTTTTTT. Its protein is CASSLMGGEKLFF.

The chain links TRBV5-5 to TRBJ2-3; 7 positions agree with TRBD1. The CDR3 loop spans 16 amino acids. Germline CDR1 is SGHKS and CDR2 is YYEKEE (reference sequence). J gave up 0 bases and V 3 bases, and 7 bases lay outside the gene matches. CDR3 protein: CASSYTTGASTDTQYF. CDR3 in DNA: TGTGCCAGCAGCTACACAACAGGGGCTAGCACAGATACGCAGTATTTT.

The V gene is TRBV6-4, the J gene TRBJ1-3; D is uncertain. The CDR3 sequence is 16 residues long. Germline V gene data show CDR1 as MRHNA and CDR2 as SNTAGT. Trimming removed 3 bases at V and 0 bases at J, with 12 bases between. This CDR3 is CASSENAGTSGNTIYF. Here the CDR3 DNA reads TGTGCCAGCAGTGAGAACGCAGGAACCTCTGGAAACACCATATATTTT.

This clone appeared once. The J gene is TRBJ2-3, the V gene TRBV7-2; TRBD2 agrees at 8 bases. Germline lookup yields CDR1 SGHTA and CDR2 FQGNSA. With 4 bases clipped from V and 3 bases from J, the junction kept 9 bases outside the gene matches. This CDR3 has 16 residues. CDR3 sequence (DNA): TGTGCCAGCAGCTCCGAGACAGCGGGGGCAACAGATACGCAGTATTTT. This codes for CASSSETAGATDTQYF.

This chain connects TRBV27 to TRBJ1-5, with no clear D. V gave up 5 bases and J gave up 0 bases, with 8 bases separating them. CDR3 length: 14 amino acids. The germline V gene has CDR1 MNHEY and CDR2 SMNVEV (reference sequence). The CDR3 DNA reads as TGTGCCAGCAGTGAACGCGATAGCAATCAGCCCCAGCATTTT. This encodes CASSERDSNQPQHF.